Following are 2 T cell receptor beta chains from one sample sequenced in a study of shared clonotypes between healthy human individuals. Using immunoSEQ multiplex PCR, the repertoire was profiled, and TCRdb retains in-frame clones only, with some absent. The sample records under 200,000 clones, 85% to 95% being singletons. The sequencing sample was made of naive CD4+ T cells sorted from blood. Subset in this sample: CD45RA+ positively selected. The receptors were gathered from a woman aged 30 to 39 in good health.

The chain is built from TRBV7-8 and TRBJ2-7; 8 bases align to TRBD2. V was pared by 1 base and J by 0 bases, with 8 bases of the junction left unmatched. The CDR3 consists of 17 residues. In germline, CDR1 is SGHVS, CDR2 FQNEAQ. The CDR3 coding sequence is TGTGCCAGCAGCTTAGTCTCCGGGGGGGGAGGCTCCTACGAGCAGTACTTC. As protein: CASSLVSGGGGSYEQYF.

The chain carries TRBV5-1 and TRBJ2-1, with 12 bases fitting TRBD2. CDR1 and CDR2 (germline): SGHRS, YFSETQ. Trimming cost V 2 bases and J 4 bases; bases outside gene matches: 4. This CDR3 has 16 residues. For the CDR3, the DNA is TGCGCCAGCAGCTTCCAACTAGCGGGAGGATACAATGAGCAGTTCTTC. Translating it yields CASSFQLAGGYNEQFF.